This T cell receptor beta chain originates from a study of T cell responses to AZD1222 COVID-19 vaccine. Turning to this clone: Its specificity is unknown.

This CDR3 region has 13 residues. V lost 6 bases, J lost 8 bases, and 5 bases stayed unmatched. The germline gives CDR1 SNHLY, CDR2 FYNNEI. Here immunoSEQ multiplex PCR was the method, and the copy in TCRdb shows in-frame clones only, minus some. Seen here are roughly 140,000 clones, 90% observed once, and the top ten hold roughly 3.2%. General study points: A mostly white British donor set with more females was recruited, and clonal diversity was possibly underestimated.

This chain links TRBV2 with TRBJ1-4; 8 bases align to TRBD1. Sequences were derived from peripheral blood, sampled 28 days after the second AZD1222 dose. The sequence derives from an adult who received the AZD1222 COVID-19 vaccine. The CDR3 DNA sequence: TGTGCCAGCAGGGGACAGGTGGGGGAAAAACTGTTTTTT. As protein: CASRGQVGEKLFF.